Following are 23 T cell receptor beta chains from one sample sequenced in a study of Tregs in tolerant kidney transplant recipients. Only in-frame clones appear in the TCRdb table, and some are missing; sequencing was by immunoSEQ multiplex PCR. The sample consists of fewer than 80,000 clones, roughly 89% of them appearing once. The sequencing here drew on CD4+ T cells from blood, taken before the transplant. The receptors originated from a human donor who received a combined kidney and bone marrow transplant.

The J gene is TRBJ1-1, the V gene TRBV7-9, with 7 bases lining up with TRBD1. With 4 bases clipped from V and 9 bases from J, the junction kept 11 bases outside the gene matches. Germline V lookup: CDR1 SEHNR, CDR2 FQNEAQ (reference sequence). The CDR3 is 14 residues long. The CDR3 here is CASSSQGTGFKAFF. The CDR3 DNA is TGTGCCAGCAGCTCACAGGGGACGGGTTTTAAAGCTTTCTTT.

This clone appeared a few times. J is TRBJ1-1 and V is TRBV30; D remains unclear. The CDR3 has 12 amino acids. With 4 bases removed from V and 0 bases from J, the gap between germline ends came to 6 bases. Germline CDR1 GTSNPN, CDR2 SVGIG (reference sequence). CDR3 nucleotides: TGTGCCTGGACAGGCATGAACACTGAAGCTTTCTTT. Its translation: CAWTGMNTEAFF.

The chain combines TRBV28 with TRBJ1-1; 7 bases align to TRBD1. V shed 3 bases and J 12 bases; nucleotides not matched to a gene: 4. The CDR3 extends over 11 amino acids. Germline assignment: CDR1 MDHEN and CDR2 SYDVKM. In DNA, the CDR3 is TGTGCCAGCAGTTTCGACAGGGCATCTTTCTTT. Its protein product is CASSFDRASFF.

The gene calls are TRBV29-1 and TRBJ2-3; 8 nucleotides agree with TRBD2. Germline V gene sequence: CDR1 SQVTM, CDR2 ANQGSEA. CDR3 length: 13 residues. The junction had 1 base not matched to a gene; V was cut back by 1 base and J by 4 bases. The CDR3 protein is CSVEVTSADTQYF. Written as DNA, the CDR3 is TGCAGCGTTGAAGTGACTAGCGCAGATACGCAGTATTTT.

The rearrangement joins TRBV5-1 to TRBJ2-1; D is ambiguous. CDR1 is SGHRS and CDR2 is YFSETQ in the germline V gene. CDR3 length: 14 residues. Between the trimmed V and J ends, which lost 4 bases and 9 bases, there was a span of 17 bases. The CDR3 sequence: CASSPTSGSVEQFF. The DNA of the CDR3 is TGCGCCAGCAGCCCAACGTCGGGTTCGGTTGAGCAGTTCTTC.

The chain uses TRBV10-3 and TRBJ2-5; a weak D match, TRBD2 (5 bases). Trimming left V 10 bases short and J 7 bases short, with 13 bases between. The CDR3 totals 11 residues. Germline V gene lookup returns CDR1 ENHRY and CDR2 SYGVKD. Here the CDR3 reads CATRTPGTQYF. CDR3 sequence (DNA): TGTGCCACCCGGACTCCAGGGACCCAGTACTTC.

The genes are TRBV28 and TRBJ2-5; 9 positions match TRBD1. V trimming: 4 bases; J trimming: 2 bases; junction bases outside the gene matches: 8. The CDR3 loop spans 16 amino acids. Germline CDR1 is MDHEN and CDR2 is SYDVKM. CDR3 residues: CASSYLRDREQETQYF. The CDR3 DNA is TGTGCCAGCAGTTACCTCCGGGACAGGGAGCAAGAGACCCAGTACTTC.

The genes are TRBV27 and TRBJ2-4; a possible D gene is TRBD2 (5 bases). Per the germline V gene, CDR1 is MNHEY and CDR2 is SMNVEV (reference sequence). The ends were cut back, 4 bases at V and 0 bases at J, with 10 bases in the middle. CDR3 length: 15 residues. Here the CDR3 reads CASSSMGEAKNIQYF. CDR3 coding DNA: TGTGCCAGCAGTTCCATGGGAGAAGCCAAAAACATTCAGTACTTC.

The count of this clone is one. The gene calls are TRBV30 and TRBJ1-5; 8 bases agree with TRBD1. CDR1 is GTSNPN, CDR2 SVGIG, per germline (reference sequence). V shed 0 bases and J 2 bases; nucleotides not matched to a gene: 3. This CDR3 has 15 amino acids. CDR3 residues: CAWSVPGQGNQPQHF. The DNA of the CDR3 is TGTGCCTGGAGTGTACCGGGACAGGGCAATCAGCCCCAGCATTTT.

This chain links TRBV28 with TRBJ1-4; 12 nucleotides line up with TRBD1. Germline trimming cut 3 bases from V and 8 bases from J; bases unmatched to any gene: 4. The CDR3 sequence is 15 residues long. The germline CDR1 and CDR2 sequences are MDHEN and SYDVKM. This chain's CDR3 is CASSFEGTGGEKLFF. The CDR3 DNA follows: TGTGCCAGCAGTTTTGAGGGGACAGGGGGCGAAAAACTGTTTTTT.

The rearrangement uses TRBV19 and TRBJ2-7, with D possibly being TRBD2 (6 bases). In germline, CDR1 is LNHDA, CDR2 SQIVND (reference sequence). V shed 7 bases and J shed 1 base, with 17 bases lying between them. CDR3 size: 15 residues. CDR3 sequence (DNA): TGTGCCAGTACTACACGACATGGAGGGTCCTACGAGCAGTACTTC. This gives the protein CASTTRHGGSYEQYF.

The chain joins TRBV28 to TRBJ1-1, with 9 bases identical to TRBD1. After removal of 2 bases from V and 2 bases from J, the junction contained 6 bases not matched to a gene. CDR3 length: 16 residues. CDR1 is MDHEN and CDR2 is SYDVKM in the germline V gene. The CDR3 region has the DNA TGTGCCAGCAGTTTACTACCGGGACAGGGAAACACTGAAGCTTTCTTT. Its translation is CASSLLPGQGNTEAFF.

The chain is built from TRBV5-1 and TRBJ2-7, with 11 bases lining up with TRBD1. Germline loops: CDR1 SGHRS, CDR2 YFSETQ. This CDR3 has 16 amino acids. V shed 6 bases and J 3 bases; nucleotides not matched to a gene: 11. CDR3 DNA: TGCGCCAGCACCCGGGCCCCCGGGACAGGGGGCTACGAGCAGTACTTC. Translating it yields CASTRAPGTGGYEQYF.

The rearrangement joins TRBV5-1 to TRBJ1-2, with D possibly matching TRBD1 (5 bases). V was pared by 3 bases and J by 3 bases, with 18 bases between. This CDR3 has 16 amino acids. CDR1 is SGHRS, CDR2 YFSETQ, per germline. This chain's CDR3 is CASSSAGRGRDYGYTF. The CDR3 DNA is TGCGCCAGCAGCTCGGCTGGGCGGGGCCGGGACTATGGCTACACCTTC.

This clone showed up just once. The rearrangement joins TRBV6-5 to TRBJ1-2; D might be TRBD1 (6 bases). Germline V CDR1 and CDR2: MNHEY, SVGAGI. V was pared by 6 bases and J by 2 bases, with 10 bases between. CDR3 length equals 13 residues. The CDR3 here is CASRPGENYGYTF. DNA for the CDR3: TGTGCCAGCAGACCAGGGGAGAACTATGGCTACACCTTC.

The sample holds one count of this clone. The chain carries TRBV5-1 and TRBJ2-7, with 7 bases aligning to TRBD1. Trimming took 4 bases from V and 9 from J; bases not matched to a gene: 4. This CDR3 has 11 residues. CDR1 is SGHRS and CDR2 is YFSETQ in the germline V gene. The CDR3 DNA follows: TGCGCCAGCAGCCTAGGGGGCAGGCAGTACTTC. This sequence encodes CASSLGGRQYF.

The chain links TRBV11-2 to TRBJ2-7, with 9 bases fitting TRBD1. Germline loops: CDR1 SGHAT, CDR2 FQNNGV. CDR3 length equals 14 residues. J was trimmed by 2 bases and V by 5 bases; bases with no gene match: 4. CDR3 sequence (DNA): TGTGCCAGCAGCAAAGGACAGGGGACCTACGAGCAGTACTTC. It translates to CASSKGQGTYEQYF.

The V call is TRBV9, the J call TRBJ2-1, with 7 positions matching TRBD2. Germline assignment: CDR1 SGDLS and CDR2 YYNGEE. J was trimmed by 4 bases and V by 3 bases; bases with no gene match: 7. The CDR3 length is 15 residues. CDR3 protein: CASSGDGTTYNEQFF. For the CDR3, the DNA is TGTGCCAGCAGCGGGGACGGGACTACTTACAATGAGCAGTTCTTC.

The chain employs TRBV6-5 and TRBJ1-5; 9 nucleotides line up with TRBD1. This CDR3 spans 14 amino acids. Germline CDR1 MNHEY, CDR2 SVGAGI. V dropped 6 bases and J dropped 6; count of bases not matched to a gene: 6. CDR3 in amino acids: CASRTGGLGQPQHF. The CDR3 nucleotides read TGTGCCAGCAGAACAGGGGGCTTAGGTCAGCCCCAGCATTTT.

The V call is TRBV27, the J call TRBJ2-2, with 9 positions matching TRBD2. The CDR3 runs 14 residues. Looked up from germline, CDR1 is MNHEY and CDR2 is SMNVEV (reference sequence). The trim removed 3 bases at V and 5 bases at J, leaving 1 base unmatched. The CDR3 sequence is CASSFLAGTGELFF. The CDR3 DNA sequence: TGTGCCAGCAGTTTCCTAGCGGGAACCGGGGAGCTGTTTTTT.

This clone appeared a single time. The J gene is TRBJ1-1, the V gene TRBV14; the D is unclear. V was clipped by 6 bases and J by 5 bases, with 16 bases between them. The CDR3 is 14 amino acids. Germline loops: CDR1 SGHDN, CDR2 FVKESK. The CDR3 loop reads CASRQAGSGTEAFF. CDR3 DNA sequence: TGTGCCAGCAGGCAGGCGGGCTCGGGGACTGAAGCTTTCTTT.

This clone has a single count. J is TRBJ2-7 and V is TRBV11-2, with 10 bases lining up with TRBD2. The CDR3 length is 17 residues. CDR1 is SGHAT and CDR2 is FQNNGV in the germline V gene. The ends lost 4 bases at V and 1 base at J; junction bases unmatched: 10. The DNA of the CDR3 is TGTGCCAGCAGCTCAAAGAGCGGGGGGGTAATATCCTACGAGCAGTACTTC. Its translation: CASSSKSGGVISYEQYF.

The chain is built from TRBV27 and TRBJ1-2; 10 nucleotides line up with TRBD1. V lost 6 bases, J lost 8 bases, and 9 bases stayed unmatched. CDR3 size: 14 residues. Germline V gene sequence: CDR1 MNHEY, CDR2 SMNVEV (reference sequence). The CDR3 spells CASSRDRGASGYTF. In DNA form, the CDR3 reads TGTGCCAGCAGCAGGGACAGGGGTGCGTCGGGCTACACCTTC.